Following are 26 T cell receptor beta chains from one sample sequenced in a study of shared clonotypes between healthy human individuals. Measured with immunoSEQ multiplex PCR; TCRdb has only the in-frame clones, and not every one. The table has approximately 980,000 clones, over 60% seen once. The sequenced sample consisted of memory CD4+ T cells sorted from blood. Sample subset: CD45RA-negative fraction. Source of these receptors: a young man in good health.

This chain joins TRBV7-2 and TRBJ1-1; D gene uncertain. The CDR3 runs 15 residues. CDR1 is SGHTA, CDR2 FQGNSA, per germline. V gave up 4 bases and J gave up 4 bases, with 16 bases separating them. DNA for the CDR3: TGTGCCAGCAGCTCTAGGGCCCAGCAAGGCACTGAAGCTTTCTTT. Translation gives CASSSRAQQGTEAFF.

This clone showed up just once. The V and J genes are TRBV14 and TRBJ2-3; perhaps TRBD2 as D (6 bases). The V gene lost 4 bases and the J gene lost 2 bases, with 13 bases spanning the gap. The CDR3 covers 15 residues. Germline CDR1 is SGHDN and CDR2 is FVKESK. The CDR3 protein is CASSPAEGFTDTQYF. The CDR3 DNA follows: TGTGCCAGCAGCCCCGCGGAGGGATTCACAGATACGCAGTATTTT.

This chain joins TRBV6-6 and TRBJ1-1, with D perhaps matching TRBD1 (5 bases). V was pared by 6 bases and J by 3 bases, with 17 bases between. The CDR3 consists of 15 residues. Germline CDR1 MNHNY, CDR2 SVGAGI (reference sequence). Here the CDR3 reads CASRYDKGGDTEAFF. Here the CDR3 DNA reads TGTGCCAGCAGATACGACAAGGGAGGGGACACTGAAGCTTTCTTT.

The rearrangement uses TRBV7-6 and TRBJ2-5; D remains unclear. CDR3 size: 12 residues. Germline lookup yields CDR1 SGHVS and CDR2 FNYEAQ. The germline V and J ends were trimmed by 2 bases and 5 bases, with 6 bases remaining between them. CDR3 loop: CASSLNSETQYF. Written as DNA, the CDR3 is TGTGCCAGCAGCTTAAATTCCGAGACCCAGTACTTC.

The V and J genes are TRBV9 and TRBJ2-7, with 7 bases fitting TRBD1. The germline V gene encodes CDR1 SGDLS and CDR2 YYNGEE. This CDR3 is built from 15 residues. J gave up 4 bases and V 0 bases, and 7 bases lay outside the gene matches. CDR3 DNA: TGTGCCAGCAGCGTAGGTGGGACAGTAGAATACGAGCAGTACTTC. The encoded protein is CASSVGGTVEYEQYF. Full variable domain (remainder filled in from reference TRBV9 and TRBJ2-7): DSGVTQTPKHLITATGQRVTLRCSPRSGDLSVYWYQQSLDQGLQFLIQYYNGEERAKGNILERFSAQQFPDLHSELNLSSLELGDSALYFCASSVGGTVEYEQYFGPGTRLTVT.

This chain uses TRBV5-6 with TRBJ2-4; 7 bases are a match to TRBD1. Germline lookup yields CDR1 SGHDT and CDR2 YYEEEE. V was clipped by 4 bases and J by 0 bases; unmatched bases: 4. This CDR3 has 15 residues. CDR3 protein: CASSHRGLAKNIQYF. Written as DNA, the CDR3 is TGTGCCAGCAGCCACAGGGGCCTAGCCAAAAACATTCAGTACTTC.

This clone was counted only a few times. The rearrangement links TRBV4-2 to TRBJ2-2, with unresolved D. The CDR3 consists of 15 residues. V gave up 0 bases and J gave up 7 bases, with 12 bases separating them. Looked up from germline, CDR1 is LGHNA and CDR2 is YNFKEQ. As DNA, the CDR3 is TGTGCCAGCAGCCAAGACACAGATCGACGCGGGGAGCTGTTTTTT. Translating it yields CASSQDTDRRGELFF.

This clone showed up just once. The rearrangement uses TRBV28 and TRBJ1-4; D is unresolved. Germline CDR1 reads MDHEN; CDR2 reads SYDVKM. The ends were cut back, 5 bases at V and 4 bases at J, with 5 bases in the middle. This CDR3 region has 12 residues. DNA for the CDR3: TGTGCCAGCAGTGATAGTAATGAAAAACTGTTTTTT. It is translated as CASSDSNEKLFF. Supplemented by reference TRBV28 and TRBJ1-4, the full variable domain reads DVKVTQSSRYLVKRTGEKVFLECVQDMDHENMFWYRQDPGLGLRLIYFSYDVKMKEKGDIPEGYSVSREKKERFSLILESASTNQTSMYLCASSDSNEKLFFGSGTQLSVL.

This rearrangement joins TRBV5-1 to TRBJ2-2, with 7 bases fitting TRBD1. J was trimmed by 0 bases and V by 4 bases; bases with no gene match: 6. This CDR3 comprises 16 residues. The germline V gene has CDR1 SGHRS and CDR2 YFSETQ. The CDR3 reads CASSLTGDANTGELFF. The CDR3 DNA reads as TGCGCCAGCAGCCTAACAGGGGATGCGAACACCGGGGAGCTGTTTTTT.

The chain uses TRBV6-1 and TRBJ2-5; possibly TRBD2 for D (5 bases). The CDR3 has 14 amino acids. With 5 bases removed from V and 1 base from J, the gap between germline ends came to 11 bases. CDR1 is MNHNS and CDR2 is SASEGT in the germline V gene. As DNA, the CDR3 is TGTGCCAGCAGTTCTACGGGAACCCAAGAGACCCAGTACTTC. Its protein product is CASSSTGTQETQYF.

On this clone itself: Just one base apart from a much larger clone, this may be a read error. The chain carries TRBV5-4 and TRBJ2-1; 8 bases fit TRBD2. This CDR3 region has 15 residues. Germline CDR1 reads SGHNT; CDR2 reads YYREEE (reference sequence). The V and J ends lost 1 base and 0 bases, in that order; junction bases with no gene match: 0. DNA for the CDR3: TGTGCCAGCAGCTTGAGCGGGAGCTCCTACAATGAGCAGTTCTTC. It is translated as CASSLSGSSYNEQFF.

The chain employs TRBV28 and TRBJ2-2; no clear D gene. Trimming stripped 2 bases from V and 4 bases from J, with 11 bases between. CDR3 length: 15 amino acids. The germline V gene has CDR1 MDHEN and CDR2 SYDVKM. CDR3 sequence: CASSLRVSGTGELFF. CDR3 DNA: TGTGCCAGCAGTTTAAGAGTATCAGGCACCGGGGAGCTGTTTTTT.

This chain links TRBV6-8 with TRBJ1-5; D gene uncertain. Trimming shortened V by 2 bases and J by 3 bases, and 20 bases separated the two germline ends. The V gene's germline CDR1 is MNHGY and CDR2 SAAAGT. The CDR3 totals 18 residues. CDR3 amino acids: CASSYDPTTSYPNQPQHF. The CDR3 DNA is TGTGCCAGCAGTTACGACCCAACGACTTCATATCCCAATCAGCCCCAGCATTTT.

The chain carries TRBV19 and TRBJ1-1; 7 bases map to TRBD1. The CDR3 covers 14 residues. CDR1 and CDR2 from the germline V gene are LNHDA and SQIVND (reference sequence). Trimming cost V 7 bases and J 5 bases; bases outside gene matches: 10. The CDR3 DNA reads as TGTGCCAGTACCATAACAGGGGAGGGAACTGAAGCTTTCTTT. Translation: CASTITGEGTEAFF.

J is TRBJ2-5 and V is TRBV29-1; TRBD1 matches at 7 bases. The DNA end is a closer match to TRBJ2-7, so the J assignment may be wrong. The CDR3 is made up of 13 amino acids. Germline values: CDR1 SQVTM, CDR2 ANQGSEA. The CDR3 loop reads CSVKGGAQHEQYF. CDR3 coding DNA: TGCAGCGTTAAAGGGGGCGCCCAGCACGAGCAGTACTTC.

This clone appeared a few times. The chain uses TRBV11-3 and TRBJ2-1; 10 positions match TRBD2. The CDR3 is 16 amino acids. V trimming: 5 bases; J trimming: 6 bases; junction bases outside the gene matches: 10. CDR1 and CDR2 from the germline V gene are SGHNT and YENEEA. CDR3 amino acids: CASSLRSGRGLNEQFF. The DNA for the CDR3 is TGTGCCAGCAGCCTCCGAAGCGGGAGGGGCCTCAATGAGCAGTTCTTC.

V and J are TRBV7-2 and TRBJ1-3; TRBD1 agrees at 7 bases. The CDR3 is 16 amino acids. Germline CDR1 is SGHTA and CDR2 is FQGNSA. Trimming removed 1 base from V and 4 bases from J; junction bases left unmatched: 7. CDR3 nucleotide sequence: TGTGCCAGCAGCTTAGATCCGACAGGGTCAGGAAACACCATATATTTT. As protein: CASSLDPTGSGNTIYF.

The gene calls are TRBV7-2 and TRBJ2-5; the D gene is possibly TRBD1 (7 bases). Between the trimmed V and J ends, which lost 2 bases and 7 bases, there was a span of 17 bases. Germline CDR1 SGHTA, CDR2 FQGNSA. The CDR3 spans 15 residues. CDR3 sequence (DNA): TGTGCCAGCAGCTTATCAGACAGGGCGGAGGGGACCCAGTACTTC. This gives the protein CASSLSDRAEGTQYF.

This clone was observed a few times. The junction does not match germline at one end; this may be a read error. CDR3 nucleotide sequence: TGTGCTAGCAGCCCGAGCTCTAGCGCTGCAGAGACCCAGTACTTC. It yields the protein CASSPSSSAAETQYF. This rearrangement joins TRBV7-7 to TRBJ2-5, with D perhaps matching TRBD2 (6 bases). CDR1 SSHAT and CDR2 FNYEAQ come from the germline V gene (reference sequence). This CDR3 has 15 amino acids.

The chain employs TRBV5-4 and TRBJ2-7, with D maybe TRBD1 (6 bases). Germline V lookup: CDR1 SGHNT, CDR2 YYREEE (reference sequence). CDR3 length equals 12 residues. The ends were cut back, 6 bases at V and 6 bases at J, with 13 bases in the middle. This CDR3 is CASKTGTGEQYF. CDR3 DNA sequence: TGTGCCAGCAAAACAGGGACGGGCGAGCAGTACTTC.

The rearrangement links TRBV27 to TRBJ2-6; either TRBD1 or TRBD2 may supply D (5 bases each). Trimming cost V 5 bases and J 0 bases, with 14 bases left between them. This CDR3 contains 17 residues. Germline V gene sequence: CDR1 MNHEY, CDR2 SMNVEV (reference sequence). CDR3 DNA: TGTGCCAGCAGTCCGGGGACGCGGAACTCTGGGGCCAACGTCCTGACTTTC. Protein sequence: CASSPGTRNSGANVLTF.

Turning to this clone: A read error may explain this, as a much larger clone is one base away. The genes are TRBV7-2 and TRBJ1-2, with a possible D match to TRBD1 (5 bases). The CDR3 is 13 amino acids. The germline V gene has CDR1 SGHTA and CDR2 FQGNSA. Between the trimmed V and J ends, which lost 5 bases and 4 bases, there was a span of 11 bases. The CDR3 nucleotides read TGTGCCAGCAGCCCCGGGGACGTCTATGGCTACACCTTC. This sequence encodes CASSPGDVYGYTF.

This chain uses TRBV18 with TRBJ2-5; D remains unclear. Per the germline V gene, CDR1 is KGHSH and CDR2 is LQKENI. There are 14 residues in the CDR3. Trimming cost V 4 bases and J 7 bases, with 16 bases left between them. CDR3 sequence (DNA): TGTGCCAGCTCACTACCCTCAGGAGTCGGGACCCAGTACTTC. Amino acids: CASSLPSGVGTQYF.

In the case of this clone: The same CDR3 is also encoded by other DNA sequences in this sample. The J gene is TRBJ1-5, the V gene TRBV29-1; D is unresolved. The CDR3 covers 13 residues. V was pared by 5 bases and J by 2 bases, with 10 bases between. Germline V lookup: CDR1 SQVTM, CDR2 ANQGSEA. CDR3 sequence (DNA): TGCAGCGTTTCAGACGGGGGCAATCAGCCCCAGCATTTT. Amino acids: CSVSDGGNQPQHF.

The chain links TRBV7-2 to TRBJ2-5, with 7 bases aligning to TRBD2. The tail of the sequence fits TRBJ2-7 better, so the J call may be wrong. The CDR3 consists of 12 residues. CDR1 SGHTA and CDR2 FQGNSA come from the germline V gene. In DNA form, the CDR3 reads TGTGCCAGCAGCTACAGGACTAGCGAGCAGTACTTC. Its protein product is CASSYRTSEQYF.

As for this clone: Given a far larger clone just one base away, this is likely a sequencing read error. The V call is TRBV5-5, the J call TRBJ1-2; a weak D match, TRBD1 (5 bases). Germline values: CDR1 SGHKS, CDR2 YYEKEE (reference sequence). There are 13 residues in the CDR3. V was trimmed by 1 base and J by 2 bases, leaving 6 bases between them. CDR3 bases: TGTGCCAGCAGCTTGCCAGGGAACTATGGCTACACCTTC. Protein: CASSLPGNYGYTF.